Below are 10 T cell receptor beta chains sequenced from a single sample in a study of T cell repertoires in cytomegalovirus infection. Using its own MiXCR run on the reads, TCRdb lists one record per CDR3 protein. The sample comprises about 900,000 distinct CDR3 sequences, roughly 30% of which are singletons, and about an eighth rests with the top ten. Antigens for these TCRs are unknown. Material: cultured CD8+ T cells from PBMCs, obtained from culture after CMV antigen stimulation. Receptor source: a human donor in good health (CMV status not recorded). Some clones in this sample may be carry-over from other donors' samples.

Only a few counts were recorded for this clonotype. The chain couples TRBV4-1 to TRBJ1-5, with D perhaps matching TRBD1 (5 bases). V was shortened by 4 bases and J by 2 bases, with 12 bases between the two germline ends. CDR3 length: 15 amino acids. In germline, CDR1 is MGHRA, CDR2 YSYEKL. As DNA, the CDR3 is TGCGCCAGCAGCCGCCATCAGGGAGGCAATCAGCCCCAGCATTTT. Translated: CASSRHQGGNQPQHF.

Comment on this clonotype: Relative to the germline gene, one junction end is altered; a read error may explain this. V is TRBV7-2 and J is TRBJ2-1; 7 bases are a match to TRBD1. The germline gives CDR1 SGHTA, CDR2 FQGNSA. The CDR3 consists of 12 residues. CDR3 DNA sequence: TGTGTCAGCAGCCAGGGGGTTTTCGAGCAGTTCTTC. It is translated as CVSSQGVFEQFF.

This clonotype was seen a handful of times. This chain uses TRBV6-2 or TRBV6-3 with TRBJ2-5; D is uncertain. Trimming cost V 6 bases and J 2 bases, with 10 bases left between them. Germline CDR1 and CDR2: MNHEY and SVGEGT. The CDR3 contains 13 residues. CDR3 DNA: TGTGCCAGCAGCTGGACCGATCAAGAGACCCAGTACTTC. This codes for CASSWTDQETQYF.

This clonotype was counted only a few times. This chain links TRBV6-1 with TRBJ1-1, with 7 bases lining up with TRBD1. This CDR3 is built from 13 residues. The germline CDR1 and CDR2 sequences are MNHNS and SASEGT. Trimming cost V 5 bases and J 3 bases; bases outside gene matches: 3. The CDR3 DNA follows: TGTGCCAGCAGTTCCAGGGGGGACACTGAAGCTTTCTTT. It specifies CASSSRGDTEAFF.

The chain combines TRBV20-1 with TRBJ2-1, with 14 positions matching TRBD2. This CDR3 is 16 amino acids long. Germline CDR1 is DFQATT and CDR2 is SNEGSKA (reference sequence). The V and J ends lost 6 bases and 4 bases, in that order; junction bases with no gene match: 8. DNA of the CDR3: TGCAGTGCGAGTCCGGGACTAGCGGGGGATTACAATGAGCAGTTCTTC. It specifies CSASPGLAGDYNEQFF.

This clonotype showed up many times. The gene calls are TRBV12-3 or TRBV12-4 and TRBJ1-2; D is unclear. V lost 5 bases to trimming and J lost 0 bases, with 7 bases between them. The CDR3 is 13 amino acids. Here the CDR3 DNA reads TGTGCCAGCAGTCCGTCAGCTAACTATGGCTACACCTTC. Translating gives CASSPSANYGYTF.

The CDR3 bases are TGTGCCAGCAGCTCGCCGGAACAGAGAAATGAAAAACTGTTTTTT. The encoded protein is CASSSPEQRNEKLFF. This chain connects TRBV7-2 to TRBJ1-4; no firm D call. The V gene lost 4 bases and the J gene lost 5 bases, with 14 bases spanning the gap. Germline V gene lookup returns CDR1 SGHTA and CDR2 FQGNSA. CDR3 length equals 15 residues.

Notes on this clonotype: Compared with germline, one end of the junction differs, possibly owing to a read error. This sequence joins TRBV12-3 or TRBV12-4 and TRBJ1-6; no reliable D call. This CDR3 has 15 amino acids. In DNA, the CDR3 is TGTGCCAACAGTCTCGGTAGCTCCTATAATTCACCCCTCCACTTT. Its translation is CANSLGSSYNSPLHF.

CDR3 DNA: TGTGCCATCACCTGGGACATCTACAATGAGCAGTTCTTC. It is translated as CAITWDIYNEQFF. V is TRBV10-3 and J is TRBJ2-1; D is possibly TRBD1 (6 bases). The V end was cut by 7 bases, the J end by 3 bases, with 10 bases between. This CDR3 is 13 amino acids long. Germline CDR1 and CDR2: ENHRY and SYGVKD.

The gene calls are TRBV6-2 or TRBV6-3 and TRBJ2-7, with a tentative D call TRBD2 (5 bases). The CDR3 has 15 amino acids. Germline V gene lookup returns CDR1 MNHEY and CDR2 SVGEGT. The germline V and J ends were trimmed by 4 bases and 2 bases, with 15 bases remaining between them. The CDR3 loop is CASSSFRRYPYEQYV. As DNA, the CDR3 is TGTGCCAGCAGTTCCTTTAGGAGGTACCCCTACGAGCAGTACGTC.